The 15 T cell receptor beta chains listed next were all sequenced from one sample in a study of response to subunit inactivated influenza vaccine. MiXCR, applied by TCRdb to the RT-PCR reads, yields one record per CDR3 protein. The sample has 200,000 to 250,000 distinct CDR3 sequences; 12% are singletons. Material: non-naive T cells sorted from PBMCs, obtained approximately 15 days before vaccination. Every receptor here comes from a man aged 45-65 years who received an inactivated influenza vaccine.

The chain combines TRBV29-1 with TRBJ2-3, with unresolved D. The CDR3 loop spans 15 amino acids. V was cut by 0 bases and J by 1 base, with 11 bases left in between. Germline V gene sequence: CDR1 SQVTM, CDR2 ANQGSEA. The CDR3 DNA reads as TGCAGCGTTGAAGATAGGGCCGGAGGCACAGATACGCAGTATTTT. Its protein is CSVEDRAGGTDTQYF.

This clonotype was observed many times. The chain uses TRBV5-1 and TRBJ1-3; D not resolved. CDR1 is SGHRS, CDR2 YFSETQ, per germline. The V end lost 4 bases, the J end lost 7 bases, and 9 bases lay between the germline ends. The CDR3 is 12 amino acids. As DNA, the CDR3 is TGCGCCAGCAGCGATACGAGCAACACCATATATTTT. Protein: CASSDTSNTIYF.

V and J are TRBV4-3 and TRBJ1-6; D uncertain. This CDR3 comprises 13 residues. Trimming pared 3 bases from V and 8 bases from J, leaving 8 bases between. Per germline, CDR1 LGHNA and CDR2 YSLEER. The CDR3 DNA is TGCGCCAGCAGCCAGAACATGGATTCACCCCTCCACTTT. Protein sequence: CASSQNMDSPLHF.

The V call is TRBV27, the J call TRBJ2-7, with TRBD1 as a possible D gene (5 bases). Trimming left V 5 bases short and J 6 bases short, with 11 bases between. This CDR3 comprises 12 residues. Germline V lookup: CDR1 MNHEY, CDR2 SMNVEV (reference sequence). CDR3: CASSRQKGEQYF. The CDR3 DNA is TGTGCCAGCAGTCGACAGAAGGGCGAGCAGTACTTC.

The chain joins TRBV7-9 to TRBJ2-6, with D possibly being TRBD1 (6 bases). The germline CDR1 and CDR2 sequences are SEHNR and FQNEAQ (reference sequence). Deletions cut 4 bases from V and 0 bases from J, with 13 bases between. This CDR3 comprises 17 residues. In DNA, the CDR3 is TGTGCCAGCAGCTCAGACAGGTTGTACTCTGGGGCCAACGTCCTGACTTTC. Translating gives CASSSDRLYSGANVLTF.

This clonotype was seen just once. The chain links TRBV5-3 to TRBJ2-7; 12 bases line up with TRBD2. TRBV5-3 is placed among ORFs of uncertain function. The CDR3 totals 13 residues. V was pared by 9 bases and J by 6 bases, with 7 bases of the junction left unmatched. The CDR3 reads CAMSGGLAGEQYF. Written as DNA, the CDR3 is TGTGCCATGAGCGGGGGACTAGCGGGCGAGCAGTACTTC.

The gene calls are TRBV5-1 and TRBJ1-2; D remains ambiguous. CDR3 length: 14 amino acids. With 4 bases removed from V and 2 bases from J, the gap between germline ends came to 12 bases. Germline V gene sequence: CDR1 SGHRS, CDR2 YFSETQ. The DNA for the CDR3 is TGCGCCAGCAGCCGTACGGACGGGAACTATGGCTACACCTTC. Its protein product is CASSRTDGNYGYTF.

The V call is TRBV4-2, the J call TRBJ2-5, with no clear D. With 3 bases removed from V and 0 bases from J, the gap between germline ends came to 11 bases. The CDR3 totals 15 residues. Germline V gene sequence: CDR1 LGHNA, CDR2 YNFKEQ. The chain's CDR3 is CASSQGTSYQETQYF. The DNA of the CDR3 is TGTGCCAGCAGCCAGGGAACTTCGTACCAAGAGACCCAGTACTTC.

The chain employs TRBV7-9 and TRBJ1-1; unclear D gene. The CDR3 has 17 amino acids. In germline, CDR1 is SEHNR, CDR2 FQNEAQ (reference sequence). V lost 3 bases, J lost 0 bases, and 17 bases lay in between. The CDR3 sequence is CASSFPPAAALNTEAFF. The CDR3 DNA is TGTGCCAGCAGCTTCCCCCCCGCGGCAGCCCTGAACACTGAAGCTTTCTTT.

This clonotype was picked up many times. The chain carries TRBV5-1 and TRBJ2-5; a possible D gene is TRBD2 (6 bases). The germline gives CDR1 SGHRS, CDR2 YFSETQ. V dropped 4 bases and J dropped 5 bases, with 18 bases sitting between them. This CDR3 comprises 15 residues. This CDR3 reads CASSTSPGVYETQYF. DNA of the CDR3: TGCGCCAGCAGCACCAGCCCGGGGGTATATGAGACCCAGTACTTC.

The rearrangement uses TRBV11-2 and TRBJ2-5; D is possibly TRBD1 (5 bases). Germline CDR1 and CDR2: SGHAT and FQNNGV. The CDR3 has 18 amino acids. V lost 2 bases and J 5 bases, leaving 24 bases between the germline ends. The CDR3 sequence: CASSLRGWGRVEEETQYF. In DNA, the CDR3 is TGTGCCAGCAGCTTAAGGGGATGGGGCAGGGTGGAAGAGGAGACCCAGTACTTC.

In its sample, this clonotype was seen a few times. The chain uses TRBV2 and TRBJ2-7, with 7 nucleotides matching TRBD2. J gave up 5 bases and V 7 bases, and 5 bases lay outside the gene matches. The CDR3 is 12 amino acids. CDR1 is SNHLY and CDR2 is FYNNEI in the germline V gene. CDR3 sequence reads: CASKVGGDEQYF. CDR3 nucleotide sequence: TGTGCCAGCAAGGTGGGGGGGGACGAGCAGTACTTC.

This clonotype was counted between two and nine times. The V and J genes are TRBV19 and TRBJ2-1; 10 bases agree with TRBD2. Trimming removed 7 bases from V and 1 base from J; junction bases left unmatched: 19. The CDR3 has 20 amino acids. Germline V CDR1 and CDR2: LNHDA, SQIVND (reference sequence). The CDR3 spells CASTSPRVAGGQGSYNEQFF. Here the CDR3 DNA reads TGTGCCAGTACTTCCCCCCGGGTAGCGGGAGGCCAGGGGTCCTACAATGAGCAGTTCTTC.

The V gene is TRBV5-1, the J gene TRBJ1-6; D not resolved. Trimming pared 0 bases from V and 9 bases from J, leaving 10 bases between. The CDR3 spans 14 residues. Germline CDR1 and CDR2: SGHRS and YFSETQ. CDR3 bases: TGCGCCAGCAGCTTGGCCGTCCAGGCTTCACCCCTCCACTTT. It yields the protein CASSLAVQASPLHF. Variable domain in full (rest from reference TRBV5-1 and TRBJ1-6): KAGVTQTPRYLIKTRGQQVTLSCSPISGHRSVSWYQQTPGQGLQFLFEYFSETQRNKGNFPGRFSGRQFSNSRSEMNVSTLELGDSALYLCASSLAVQASPLHFGNGTRLTVT.

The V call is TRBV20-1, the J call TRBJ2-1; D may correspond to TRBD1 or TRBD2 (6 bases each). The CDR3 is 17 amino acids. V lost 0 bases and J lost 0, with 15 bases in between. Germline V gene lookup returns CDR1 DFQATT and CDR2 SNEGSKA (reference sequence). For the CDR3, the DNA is TGCAGTGCTAGAGATCTGGGGGGCCCAAGCTCCTACAATGAGCAGTTCTTC. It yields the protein CSARDLGGPSSYNEQFF.